The 27 T cell receptor beta chains given below trace back to one sample, sequenced in a study of multiple sclerosis patients with progressive multifocal leukoencephalopathy. Measured with immunoSEQ multiplex PCR; TCRdb has only the in-frame clones, and not every one. The sample lists approximately 26,000 clones; more than 75% were seen once. Time point described: before natalizumab initiation. The sequencing input was PBMCs. These receptors came from a human donor with multiple sclerosis.

This clone was picked up a small number of times. This rearrangement joins TRBV10-3 to TRBJ1-4; D call uncertain. The V and J ends lost 3 bases and 0 bases respectively, with 11 bases between them. CDR1 and CDR2 from the germline V gene are ENHRY and SYGVKD. This CDR3 is 16 amino acids long. CDR3 bases: TGTGCCATCAGTGAAGAAAATCGTGCAACTAATGAAAAACTGTTTTTT. Its protein product is CAISEENRATNEKLFF.

The V and J genes are TRBV5-6 and TRBJ2-6, with D unclear. CDR3 length: 17 residues. Trimming pared 7 bases from V and 5 bases from J, leaving 22 bases between. In germline, CDR1 is SGHDT, CDR2 YYEEEE. The CDR3 nucleotides are TGTGCCAGCCATACGGTCAAGTCACAAAGTCGGGCCAACGTCCTGACTTTC. This translates into CASHTVKSQSRANVLTF.

The CDR3 sequence is CASSRTGGSYEQYF. The CDR3 nucleotides are TGTGCCAGCTCTCGGACAGGGGGCTCCTACGAGCAGTACTTC. This chain links TRBV6-5 with TRBJ2-7; 10 nucleotides agree with TRBD1. Germline V CDR1 and CDR2: MNHEY, SVGAGI. V dropped 8 bases and J dropped 0; count of bases not matched to a gene: 4. The CDR3 is 14 amino acids.

The chain uses TRBV7-9 and TRBJ2-1; a possible D gene is TRBD1 (6 bases). V was trimmed by 7 bases and J by 8 bases, leaving 18 bases between them. From germline, CDR1 is SEHNR and CDR2 FQNEAQ (reference sequence). This CDR3 is 14 amino acids long. CDR3 protein: CASTILRQADEQFF. CDR3 DNA sequence: TGTGCCAGCACCATTCTGCGACAGGCTGATGAGCAGTTCTTC.

This clone was found once. The CDR3 nucleotides are TGTGCCAGCAGCCACCGCGACATTCTTAACACCGGGGAGCTGTTTTTT. It specifies CASSHRDILNTGELFF. V gene TRBV4-2 combines with J gene TRBJ2-2, with D hard to call. V was trimmed by 3 bases and J by 2 bases, leaving 13 bases between them. Germline V gene lookup returns CDR1 LGHNA and CDR2 YNFKEQ. The CDR3 has 16 amino acids.

V usage is TRBV4-3 and J usage is TRBJ1-1; D is possibly TRBD1 (6 bases). V lost 1 base and J 0 bases, leaving 12 bases between the germline ends. The CDR3 extends over 16 amino acids. CDR1 is LGHNA and CDR2 is YSLEER in the germline V gene. The CDR3 spells CASSQASKGVNTEAFF. In DNA, the CDR3 is TGCGCCAGCAGCCAAGCCAGCAAGGGGGTGAACACTGAAGCTTTCTTT.

The V and J genes are TRBV18 and TRBJ1-1, with 8 bases matching TRBD1. V shed 8 bases, J shed 1 base, and the junction held 12 bases outside the gene matches. Germline V CDR1 and CDR2: KGHSH, LQKENI. This CDR3 region has 16 residues. The CDR3 nucleotides read TGTGCCAGCGCGACCTCGACAGGGGCCGAGAACACTGAAGCTTTCTTT. Amino acid sequence: CASATSTGAENTEAFF.

This sequence joins TRBV5-4 and TRBJ2-1; D is possibly TRBD1 or TRBD2 (5 bases each). V lost 7 bases and J lost 9, with 14 bases in between. The germline gives CDR1 SGHNT, CDR2 YYREEE (reference sequence). The CDR3 is 12 amino acids. Written as DNA, the CDR3 is TGTGCCAGCGGGAGACAGTCCCGTGAGCAGTTCTTC. Translation gives CASGRQSREQFF. The whole variable domain, filled in from reference TRBV5-4 and TRBJ2-1, reads ETGVTQSPTHLIKTRGQQVTLRCSSQSGHNTVSWYQQALGQGPQFIFQYYREEENGRGNFPPRFSGLQFPNYSSELNVNALELDDSALYLCASGRQSREQFFGPGTRLTVL.

V usage is TRBV29-1 and J usage is TRBJ1-6, with 9 bases fitting TRBD1. CDR1 is SQVTM and CDR2 is ANQGSEA in the germline V gene. After removal of 5 bases from V and 15 bases from J, the junction contained 5 bases not matched to a gene. This CDR3 comprises 11 residues. The CDR3 spells CSVRTGELLHF. The CDR3 coding sequence is TGCAGCGTTAGGACAGGGGAGCTCCTCCACTTT.

The chain has TRBV5-4 and TRBJ2-7; D is ambiguous. This CDR3 region has 14 residues. Germline CDR1 and CDR2: SGHNT and YYREEE (reference sequence). V was cut by 3 bases and J by 2 bases, with 12 bases left in between. The CDR3: CASSSFKVPYEQYF. CDR3 in DNA: TGTGCCAGCAGCTCGTTTAAAGTGCCCTACGAGCAGTACTTC.

The CDR3 DNA sequence: TGTGCCAGTAGTATCGGTATGAGCTACACCTTC. This sequence encodes CASSIGMSYTF. This rearrangement joins TRBV19 to TRBJ1-2; D is undetermined. Germline-derived CDR1 and CDR2 are LNHDA and SQIVND (reference sequence). Between the trimmed V and J ends, which lost 3 bases and 9 bases, there was a span of 8 bases. This CDR3 spans 11 amino acids. Drawing the rest from reference TRBV19 and TRBJ1-2, the complete variable domain is DGGITQSPKYLFRKEGQNVTLSCEQNLNHDAMYWYRQDPGQGLRLIYYSQIVNDFQKGDIAEGYSVSREKKESFPLTVTSAQKNPTAFYLCASSIGMSYTFGSGTRLTVV.

This chain uses TRBV6-5 with TRBJ1-2, with 7 bases matching TRBD1. J gave up 3 bases and V 0 bases, and 7 bases lay outside the gene matches. From germline, CDR1 is MNHEY and CDR2 SVGAGI. The CDR3 covers 16 residues. CDR3 in amino acids: CASSYSSQGVYYGYTF. The CDR3 DNA reads TGTGCCAGCAGTTACTCGAGTCAGGGGGTGTACTATGGCTACACCTTC.

As for this clone: An end of the junction differs from the germline gene, which may be a read error. The chain joins TRBV7-3 to TRBJ1-1; D gene uncertain. CDR1 is SGHTA and CDR2 is FQGTGA in the germline V gene. CDR3 length: 12 residues. Here the CDR3 reads CAGSLTSPEAFF. The CDR3, as DNA: TGTGCCGGCAGCCTGACGAGCCCTGAAGCTTTCTTT.

The chain links TRBV30 to TRBJ2-5; 9 bases align to TRBD1. TRBJ2-7 explains the end of the DNA better; the J call may be wrong. CDR1 and CDR2 (germline): GTSNPN, SVGIG (reference sequence). The CDR3 extends over 13 amino acids. The CDR3 DNA reads as TGTGCCACTACCCGGGACAGGGATGTCGAGCAGTACTTC. It is translated as CATTRDRDVEQYF.

The chain links TRBV6-1 to TRBJ1-2; D unresolved. This CDR3 comprises 14 residues. V shed 6 bases and J shed 2 bases, with 13 bases lying between them. CDR1 and CDR2 from the germline V gene are MNHNS and SASEGT. The CDR3 spells CASSLPSPNYGYTF. The CDR3 nucleotides are TGTGCCAGCAGCCTACCTAGCCCCAACTATGGCTACACCTTC.

The CDR3 coding sequence is TGTGCCAGCAGCAATAGCGGGGGGCTCGACAATGAGCAGTTCTTC. This gives the protein CASSNSGGLDNEQFF. The J gene is TRBJ2-1, the V gene TRBV7-9, with 10 nucleotides matching TRBD2. This CDR3 comprises 15 residues. Germline lookup yields CDR1 SEHNR and CDR2 FQNEAQ (reference sequence). After removal of 5 bases from V and 5 bases from J, the junction contained 6 bases not matched to a gene.

The rearrangement joins TRBV7-8 to TRBJ2-3, with TRBD2 matching over 7 bases. V shed 0 bases, J shed 6 bases, and the junction held 9 bases outside the gene matches. The CDR3 has 16 amino acids. In germline, CDR1 is SGHVS, CDR2 FQNEAQ. CDR3 DNA sequence: TGTGCCAGCAGCTTAGCATGGTCGCGGGGGAGGGATACGCAGTATTTT. This sequence encodes CASSLAWSRGRDTQYF. The whole variable domain, filled in from reference TRBV7-8 and TRBJ2-3, reads GAGVSQSPRYKVAKRGQDVALRCDPISGHVSLFWYQQALGQGPEFLTYFQNEAQLDKSGLPSDRFFAERPEGSVSTLKIQRTQQEDSAVYLCASSLAWSRGRDTQYFGPGTRLTVL.

The chain carries TRBV19 and TRBJ2-2; 9 bases align to TRBD1. Germline CDR1 is LNHDA and CDR2 is SQIVND (reference sequence). The CDR3 has 15 amino acids. V lost 5 bases, J lost 3 bases, and 4 bases stayed unmatched. Here the CDR3 DNA reads TGTGCCAGTAGTTCCGGGACAGGGTACACCGGGGAGCTGTTTTTT. Translated, it gives CASSSGTGYTGELFF.

On this clone: An end of the junction differs from the germline gene, which may be a read error. This sequence joins TRBV6-5 and TRBJ1-1; the match to TRBD1 covers 9 bases. Looked up from germline, CDR1 is MNHEY and CDR2 is SVGAGI. The CDR3 sequence is 15 residues long. In DNA form, the CDR3 reads TGTGCCAGCAGTTCGTCCGGGACAGGGAACGCTGAAGCTTTCTTT. Its translation: CASSSSGTGNAEAFF.

The genes are TRBV4-2 and TRBJ1-2; D might be TRBD1 (5 bases). Germline CDR1 LGHNA, CDR2 YNFKEQ. This CDR3 has 15 residues. V dropped 1 base and J dropped 8 bases, with 17 bases sitting between them. The CDR3 region has the DNA TGTGCCAGCAGCCAAGGCGGGGGACTCAAAGGCGGCTACACCTTC. Protein product: CASSQGGGLKGGYTF.

The gene calls are TRBV4-1 and TRBJ1-1; 9 positions match TRBD1. CDR3 length: 15 amino acids. The V gene's germline CDR1 is MGHRA and CDR2 YSYEKL. V was clipped by 0 bases and J by 1 base; unmatched bases: 0. The CDR3 bases are TGCGCCAGCAGCCAAGAGGGACAGGGGAACACTGAAGCTTTCTTT. Translated, it gives CASSQEGQGNTEAFF.

The genes are TRBV19 and TRBJ1-6, with D tentatively TRBD1 (5 bases). The CDR3 runs to 18 residues. Trimming removed 4 bases at V and 6 bases at J, with 22 bases between. The V gene's germline CDR1 is LNHDA and CDR2 SQIVND (reference sequence). CDR3 amino acids: CASSNEGRDLTGNSPLHF. Written as DNA, the CDR3 is TGTGCCAGTAGTAACGAAGGCCGGGACCTCACGGGTAATTCACCCCTCCACTTT.

This sequence joins TRBV27 and TRBJ2-3; no clear D. The CDR3 totals 14 residues. Germline V gene sequence: CDR1 MNHEY, CDR2 SMNVEV (reference sequence). The germline V and J ends were trimmed by 5 bases and 1 base, with 10 bases remaining between them. The CDR3 DNA reads as TGTGCCAGCAGTCCCCTTGGGGGCACAGATACGCAGTATTTT. Translation gives CASSPLGGTDTQYF.

J is TRBJ2-5 and V is TRBV2; D not resolved. CDR1 is SNHLY and CDR2 is FYNNEI in the germline V gene. Trimming shortened V by 0 bases and J by 6 bases, and 11 bases separated the two germline ends. The CDR3 runs to 14 residues. The CDR3 loop reads CASSEAPGGKTQYF. The CDR3 bases are TGTGCCAGCAGTGAAGCGCCGGGCGGAAAGACCCAGTACTTC.

This clone occurred a few times. The CDR3 coding sequence is TGTGCCAGCAGCTCCTGGGGGCCCTCCTACGAGCAGTACTTC. Residues: CASSSWGPSYEQYF. This rearrangement joins TRBV6-1 to TRBJ2-7, with D tentatively TRBD1 (6 bases). The CDR3 has 14 amino acids. Germline V lookup: CDR1 MNHNS, CDR2 SASEGT. V lost 6 bases, J lost 0 bases, and 12 bases lay in between.

J is TRBJ1-6 and V is TRBV28; 7 nucleotides agree with TRBD1. Trimming at V came to 5 bases and at J to 6 bases, leaving 10 bases not matched to a gene. Per germline, CDR1 MDHEN and CDR2 SYDVKM. This CDR3 has 16 amino acids. CDR3: CASSDPGDSLNSPLHF. The CDR3 DNA sequence: TGTGCCAGCAGTGATCCGGGGGACAGCCTTAATTCACCCCTCCACTTT.

The chain carries TRBV5-1 and TRBJ1-2; D may be TRBD1 (6 bases). Trimming shortened V by 4 bases and J by 6 bases, and 13 bases separated the two germline ends. The V gene's germline CDR1 is SGHRS and CDR2 YFSETQ. This CDR3 spans 13 amino acids. This CDR3 reads CASSPGTNNGYTF. The CDR3 DNA reads TGCGCCAGCAGCCCCGGGACAAATAATGGCTACACCTTC.